This T cell receptor (beta chain) was recorded in a study of blood T cell repertoires in COVID-19. Study summary: The United States, Italy and Spain were the sources of the acute and convalescent COVID-19 samples.

The data were produced by immunoSEQ multiplex PCR, yet TCRdb's version contains in-frame clones alone and is incomplete. This sample yields under 200,000 clones, of which 70% to 90% are seen a single time; 0.58% belongs to the top ten. The junction had 8 bases not matched to a gene; V was cut back by 4 bases and J by 7 bases. The CDR3 loop spans 14 amino acids. CDR1 is KGHSH, CDR2 LQKENI, per germline. The chain employs TRBV18 and TRBJ2-7; 9 positions agree with TRBD2. The specimen sequenced was peripheral blood. This TCR was sampled from a man in his 60s with COVID-19, enrolled during active disease. In DNA, the CDR3 is TGTGCCAGCTCACTGATAGCGGGGGCCAGGGAGCAGTACTTC. Amino acid sequence: CASSLIAGAREQYF.